Following are 18 T cell receptor beta chains from one sample sequenced in a study of beta chain features in type 1 diabetes (dated by TCRdb to the late 2010s). No antigen is known for these receptors. Libraries came from the immunoSEQ multiplex PCR assay. The entire amount of isolated RNA was reverse transcribed using the High Capacity cDNA Reverse Transcription Kit, so the sequenced TCRB transcripts were expressed ones. In its TCRdb copy, this immuneACCESS table keeps in-frame sequences only and misses some clones. Where compared with another copy, unresolved V genes explain less than half of these, and the others have no known cause. Here the sample has 550,000 to 850,000 clones; over 10% occur a single time. Jointly, the top ten make up 0.02% to 0.025% of the sample. What the research found in general, with its limitations: Type 1 diabetes patients showed a moderate but significant shortening of TCRB CDR3 length in all four CD4+ subsets.

Source material: naive CD4+ T cells from blood. The cell subset or site label on this specimen signifies: true naive CD4+ T cells. These receptors were collected from a man aged 18 to 30 with type 1 diabetes.

This rearrangement joins TRBV7-9 to TRBJ1-1, with no clear D. The CDR3 totals 18 residues. Germline-derived CDR1 and CDR2 are SEHNR and FQNEAQ (reference sequence). The germline V and J ends were trimmed by 5 bases and 3 bases, with 25 bases remaining between them. Here the CDR3 reads CASSSTWEAAVLHTEAFF. The CDR3, as DNA: TGTGCCAGCAGCAGCACGTGGGAGGCCGCAGTACTTCACACTGAAGCTTTCTTT.

The chain uses TRBV5-6 and TRBJ2-5; D is possibly TRBD2 (6 bases). Germline V gene lookup returns CDR1 SGHDT and CDR2 YYEEEE. The CDR3 contains 15 residues. V was pared by 1 base and J by 2 bases, with 12 bases between. The CDR3 DNA reads TGTGCCAGCAGCTTGTTGGCGGGAATGCAAGAGACCCAGTACTTC. This sequence encodes CASSLLAGMQETQYF.

The V gene is TRBV29-1, the J gene TRBJ1-1; D is perhaps TRBD1 (5 bases). V was pared by 3 bases and J by 4 bases, with 12 bases between. The CDR3 sequence is 13 residues long. Germline CDR1 reads SQVTM; CDR2 reads ANQGSEA. The CDR3 DNA reads as TGCAGCGTTGAGGGGCAGGAGGCCACTGAAGCTTTCTTT. Amino acids: CSVEGQEATEAFF.

This clone was detected a few times. This chain connects TRBV7-6 to TRBJ2-1, with TRBD1 as a possible D gene (6 bases). This CDR3 spans 15 amino acids. V was shortened by 1 base and J by 0 bases, with 7 bases between the two germline ends. From germline, CDR1 is SGHVS and CDR2 FNYEAQ. The CDR3 DNA reads as TGTGCCAGCAGCTTAGTAGGGGGCTCCTACAATGAGCAGTTCTTC. Protein: CASSLVGGSYNEQFF.

The V gene is TRBV19, the J gene TRBJ1-1; D remains unclear. V was clipped by 5 bases and J by 11 bases, with 15 bases between them. The CDR3 runs 12 residues. The germline V gene has CDR1 LNHDA and CDR2 SQIVND (reference sequence). CDR3 sequence reads: CASSPGLTRAFF. Written as DNA, the CDR3 is TGTGCCAGTAGTCCCGGACTTACCCGGGCTTTCTTT.

The V and J genes are TRBV5-6 and TRBJ1-6, with D unresolved. V was pared by 3 bases and J by 7 bases, with 14 bases between. Germline values: CDR1 SGHDT, CDR2 YYEEEE. CDR3 length: 15 amino acids. CDR3 residues: CASSWAPKENSPLHF. The CDR3 region has the DNA TGTGCCAGCAGCTGGGCGCCGAAGGAAAATTCACCCCTCCACTTT.

As to this clone: The sample holds other DNA sequences that translate to the same CDR3. The chain combines TRBV29-1 with TRBJ1-2; TRBD1 matches at 8 bases. The CDR3 has 12 residues. Germline-derived CDR1 and CDR2 are SQVTM and ANQGSEA. J gave up 2 bases and V 6 bases, and 2 bases lay outside the gene matches. CDR3 nucleotide sequence: TGCAGCGTCGGACAGGGAAACTATGGCTACACCTTC. It yields the protein CSVGQGNYGYTF.

This clone showed up just a few times. The V gene is TRBV11-2, the J gene TRBJ2-4, with unresolved D. The CDR3 has 13 amino acids. Trimming pared 5 bases from V and 7 bases from J, leaving 12 bases between. Germline CDR1 reads SGHAT; CDR2 reads FQNNGV. The CDR3 sequence is CASSPSTFNIQYF. For the CDR3, the DNA is TGTGCCAGCAGCCCATCGACGTTCAACATTCAGTACTTC.

As DNA, the CDR3 is TGTGCCAGCAGCCGTCAAGCCTACGAGCAGTACTTC. It yields the protein CASSRQAYEQYF. The J gene is TRBJ2-7, the V gene TRBV11-2; D unclear. The CDR3 has 12 residues. V was cut by 5 bases and J by 2 bases, with 7 bases left in between. Germline CDR1 SGHAT, CDR2 FQNNGV.

This clone was picked up a small number of times. This chain links TRBV29-1 with TRBJ1-1; D remains unclear. The CDR3 contains 14 residues. Germline values: CDR1 SQVTM, CDR2 ANQGSEA. Trimming took 1 base from V and 5 from J, leaving 14 bases between them. DNA of the CDR3: TGCAGCGTTGAAGTGGCCCGAGGGTGGACTGAAGCTTTCTTT. Protein product: CSVEVARGWTEAFF.

There are a few counts of this clone. This chain joins TRBV18 and TRBJ1-4; D is uncertain. Germline V lookup: CDR1 KGHSH, CDR2 LQKENI. The length of the CDR3 is 15 residues. V was cut by 0 bases and J by 0 bases, with 5 bases left in between. CDR3 protein: CASSPPAATNEKLFF. CDR3 coding DNA: TGTGCCAGCTCACCACCGGCAGCAACTAATGAAAAACTGTTTTTT.

There are a few counts of this clone. The chain combines TRBV7-9 with TRBJ1-3, with D unresolved. V lost 8 bases and J 2 bases, leaving 7 bases between the germline ends. Germline CDR1 is SEHNR and CDR2 is FQNEAQ (reference sequence). There are 12 residues in the CDR3. This chain's CDR3 is CASEEPGNTIYF. The CDR3 DNA follows: TGTGCCAGCGAGGAACCTGGAAACACCATATATTTT.

This clone was recorded a few times. J is TRBJ2-5 and V is TRBV6-1; 7 bases agree with TRBD1. CDR3 length: 13 amino acids. CDR1 and CDR2 (germline): MNHNS, SASEGT. J gave up 5 bases and V 4 bases, and 4 bases lay outside the gene matches. The CDR3 DNA follows: TGTGCCAGCAGTGGCAGGGGGATTGAGACCCAGTACTTC. Protein: CASSGRGIETQYF.

V usage is TRBV30 and J usage is TRBJ1-3; the D gene is possibly TRBD1 (5 bases). Germline values: CDR1 GTSNPN, CDR2 SVGIG (reference sequence). The V and J ends lost 1 base and 2 bases respectively, with 9 bases between them. The CDR3 sequence is 14 residues long. DNA for the CDR3: TGTGCCTGGAGTGGCGGGACTCCTGGAAACACCATATATTTT. Translation gives CAWSGGTPGNTIYF.

The table lists this clone with a few counts. The V gene is TRBV7-9, the J gene TRBJ1-2; 12 nucleotides align to TRBD1. CDR3 length: 14 residues. The V and J ends lost 4 bases and 6 bases, in that order; junction bases with no gene match: 3. CDR1 is SEHNR and CDR2 is FQNEAQ in the germline V gene (reference sequence). CDR3 loop: CASSWDRGQDGYTF. The CDR3 coding sequence is TGTGCCAGCAGCTGGGACAGGGGGCAGGATGGCTACACCTTC.

This clone was observed a few times. This chain connects TRBV7-9 to TRBJ2-1, with TRBD2 matching over 14 bases. V shed 5 bases and J 15 bases; nucleotides not matched to a gene: 9. CDR1 and CDR2 (germline): SEHNR, FQNEAQ (reference sequence). The CDR3 contains 14 residues. The CDR3 nucleotides are TGTGCCAGCAGCGTCCAGACTAGCGGGGGGGCCGTGTTCTTC. Translated: CASSVQTSGGAVFF.

The sample holds a few counts of this clone. The chain employs TRBV29-1 and TRBJ2-3, with a tentative D call TRBD2 (6 bases). V shed 8 bases and J shed 5 bases, with 29 bases lying between them. Per the germline V gene, CDR1 is SQVTM and CDR2 is ANQGSEA. This CDR3 comprises 17 residues. The CDR3 sequence: CSLQAAGSSNKRDTQYF. The CDR3 DNA follows: TGCAGCCTCCAGGCTGCGGGATCAAGCAATAAGCGAGATACGCAGTATTTT.

This clone came up a few times. V gene TRBV6-6 combines with J gene TRBJ1-6; D ambiguous. Germline CDR1 is MNHNY and CDR2 is SVGAGI (reference sequence). V lost 0 bases and J lost 5, with 8 bases in between. There are 15 residues in the CDR3. CDR3 region: CASSYSPSNNSPLHF. Here the CDR3 DNA reads TGTGCCAGCAGTTACTCGCCCAGTAATAATTCACCCCTCCACTTT.